The clone carrying this T cell receptor beta chain was seen at least ten times. What it binds is unknown. This CDR3 has 12 residues. Germline V CDR1 and CDR2: ENHRY, SYGVKD. V was pared by 4 bases and J by 5 bases, with 0 bases of the junction left unmatched. Sequenced material consisted of expressed TCRB transcripts (all of the isolated RNA was reverse transcribed). Some clones are missing from TCRdb's copy, which holds only in-frame ones; the method was immunoSEQ multiplex PCR. The sample contains under 300,000 clones, 27% of which appear only once. The sample comes from a study of beta chain features in type 1 diabetes. General study results and limits: Cells that show high TCR expression could be over-represented by cDNA sequencing. It was among patients, rather than healthy donors, that naive, central memory and Treg TCRB repertoires appeared more similar. In patients and controls equally, PCR might favor templates that are shorter.

Over 95% purity was reached by all sorted populations. The receptor was derived from a man aged 25 to 40 in good health. Sample: central memory CD4+ T cells from blood. The rearrangement links TRBV10-3 to TRBJ2-5; 8 bases match TRBD2. CDR3 DNA sequence: TGTGCCATCAGTGCTAGCGGGGAGACCCAGTACTTC. Translated: CAISASGETQYF.